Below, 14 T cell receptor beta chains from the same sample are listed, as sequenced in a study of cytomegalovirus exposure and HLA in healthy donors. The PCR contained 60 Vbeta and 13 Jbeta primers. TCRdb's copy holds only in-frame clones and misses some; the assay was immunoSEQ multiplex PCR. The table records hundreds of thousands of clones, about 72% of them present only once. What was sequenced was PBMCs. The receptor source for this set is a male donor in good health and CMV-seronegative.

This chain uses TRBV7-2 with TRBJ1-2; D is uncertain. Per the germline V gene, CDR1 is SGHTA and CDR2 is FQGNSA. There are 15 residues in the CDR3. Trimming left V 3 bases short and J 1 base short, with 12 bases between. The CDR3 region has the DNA TGTGCCAGCAGCTTGGTGGGCCAAATTAACTATGGCTACACCTTC. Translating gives CASSLVGQINYGYTF.

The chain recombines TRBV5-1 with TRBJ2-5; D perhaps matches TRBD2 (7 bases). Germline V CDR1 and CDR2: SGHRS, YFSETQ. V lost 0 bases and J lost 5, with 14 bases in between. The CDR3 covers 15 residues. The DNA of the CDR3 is TGCGCCAGCAGCTTGGGGGCGGGGGCCCTCGAGACCCAGTACTTC. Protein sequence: CASSLGAGALETQYF.

The CDR3 region is CASSGTPGEQYF. The CDR3 coding sequence is TGTGCCAGCAGTGGGACACCCGGCGAGCAGTACTTC. The chain uses TRBV28 and TRBJ2-7; TRBD1 might be the D (6 bases). V lost 5 bases to trimming and J lost 6 bases, with 11 bases between them. The CDR3 has 12 amino acids. Germline CDR1 and CDR2: MDHEN and SYDVKM.

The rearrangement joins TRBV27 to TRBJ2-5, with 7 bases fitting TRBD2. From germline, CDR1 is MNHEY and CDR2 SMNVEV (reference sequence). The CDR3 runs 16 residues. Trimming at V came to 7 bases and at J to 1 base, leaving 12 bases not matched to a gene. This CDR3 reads CASNPIWGGTQETQYF. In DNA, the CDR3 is TGTGCCAGCAACCCTATTTGGGGAGGGACCCAAGAGACCCAGTACTTC.

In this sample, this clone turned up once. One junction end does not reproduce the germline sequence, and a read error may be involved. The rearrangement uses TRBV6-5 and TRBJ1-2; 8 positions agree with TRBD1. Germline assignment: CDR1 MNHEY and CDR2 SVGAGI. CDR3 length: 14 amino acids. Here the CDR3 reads CASSSSGGAGPRGF. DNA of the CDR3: TGTGCCAGCAGTTCATCAGGGGGCGCAGGGCCCCGGGGGTTC.

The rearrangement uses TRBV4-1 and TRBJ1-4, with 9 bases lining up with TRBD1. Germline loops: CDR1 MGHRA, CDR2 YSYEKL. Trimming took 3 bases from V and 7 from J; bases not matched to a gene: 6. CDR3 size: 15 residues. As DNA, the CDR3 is TGCGCCAGCAGCCAGTCACAGGGGGCAGGTGAAAAACTGTTTTTT. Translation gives CASSQSQGAGEKLFF.

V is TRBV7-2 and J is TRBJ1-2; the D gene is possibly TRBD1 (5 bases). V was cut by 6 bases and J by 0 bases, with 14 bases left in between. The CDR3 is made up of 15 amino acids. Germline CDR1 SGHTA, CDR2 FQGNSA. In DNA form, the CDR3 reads TGTGCCAGCAGGAAGACAGAGTCTGCTAACTATGGCTACACCTTC. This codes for CASRKTESANYGYTF.

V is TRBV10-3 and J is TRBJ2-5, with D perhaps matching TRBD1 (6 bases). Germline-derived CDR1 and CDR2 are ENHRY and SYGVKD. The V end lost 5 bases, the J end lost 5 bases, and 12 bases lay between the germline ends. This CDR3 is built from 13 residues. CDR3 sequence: CAISTGTRETQYF. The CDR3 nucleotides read TGTGCCATCAGTACAGGGACGAGGGAGACCCAGTACTTC.

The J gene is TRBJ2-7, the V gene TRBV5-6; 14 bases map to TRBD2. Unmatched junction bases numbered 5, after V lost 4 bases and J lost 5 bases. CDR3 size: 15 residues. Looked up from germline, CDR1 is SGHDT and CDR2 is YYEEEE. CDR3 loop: CASSRGTSGSHEQYF. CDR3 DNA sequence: TGTGCCAGCAGCCGCGGGACTAGCGGGAGCCACGAGCAGTACTTC. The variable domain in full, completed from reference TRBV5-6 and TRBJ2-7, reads DAGVTQSPTHLIKTRGQQVTLRCSPKSGHDTVSWYQQALGQGPQFIFQYYEEEERQRGNFPDRFSGHQFPNYSSELNVNALLLGDSALYLCASSRGTSGSHEQYFGPGTRLTVT.

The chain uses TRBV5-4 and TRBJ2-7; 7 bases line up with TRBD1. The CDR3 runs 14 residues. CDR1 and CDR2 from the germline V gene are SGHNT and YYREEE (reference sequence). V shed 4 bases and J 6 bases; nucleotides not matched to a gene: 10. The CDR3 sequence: CASSKRQGTGEQYF. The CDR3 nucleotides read TGTGCCAGCAGCAAAAGACAGGGAACGGGCGAGCAGTACTTC.

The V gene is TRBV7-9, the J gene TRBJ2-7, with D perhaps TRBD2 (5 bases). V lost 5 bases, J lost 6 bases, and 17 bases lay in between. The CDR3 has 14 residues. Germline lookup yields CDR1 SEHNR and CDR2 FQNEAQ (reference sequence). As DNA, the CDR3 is TGTGCCAGCAGCCGACCTGGCCCCCGGGGCGAGCAGTACTTC. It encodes CASSRPGPRGEQYF.

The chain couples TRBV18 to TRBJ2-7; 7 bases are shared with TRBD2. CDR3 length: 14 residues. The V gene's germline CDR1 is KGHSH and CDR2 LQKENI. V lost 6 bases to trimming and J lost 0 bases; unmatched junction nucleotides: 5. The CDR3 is CASSGLADSYEQYF. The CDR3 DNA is TGTGCCAGCTCGGGGCTAGCGGACTCCTACGAGCAGTACTTC.

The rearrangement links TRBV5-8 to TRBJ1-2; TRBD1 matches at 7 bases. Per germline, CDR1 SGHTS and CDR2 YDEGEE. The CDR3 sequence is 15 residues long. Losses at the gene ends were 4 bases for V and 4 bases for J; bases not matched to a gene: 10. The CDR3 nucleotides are TGTGCCAGCAGCAACGGACAGGATAACTTCTATGGCTACACCTTC. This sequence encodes CASSNGQDNFYGYTF.

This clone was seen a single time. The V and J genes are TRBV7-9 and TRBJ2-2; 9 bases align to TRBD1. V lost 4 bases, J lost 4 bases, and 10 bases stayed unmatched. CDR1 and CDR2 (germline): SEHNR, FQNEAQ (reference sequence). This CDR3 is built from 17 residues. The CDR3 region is CASSSLKTGGITGELFF. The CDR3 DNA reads TGTGCCAGCAGCTCCCTAAAGACAGGGGGTATCACCGGGGAGCTGTTTTTT.